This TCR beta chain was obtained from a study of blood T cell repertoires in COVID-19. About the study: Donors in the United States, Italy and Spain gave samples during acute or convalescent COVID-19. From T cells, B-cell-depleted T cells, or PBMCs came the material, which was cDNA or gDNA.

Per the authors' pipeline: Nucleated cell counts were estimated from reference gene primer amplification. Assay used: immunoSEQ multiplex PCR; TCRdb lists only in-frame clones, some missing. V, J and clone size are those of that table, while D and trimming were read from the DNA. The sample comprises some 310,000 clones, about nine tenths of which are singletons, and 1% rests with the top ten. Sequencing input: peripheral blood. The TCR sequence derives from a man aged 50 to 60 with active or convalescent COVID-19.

The CDR3 sequence is CASSPLGQSYEQYF. The CDR3 coding sequence is TGTGCCAGCAGTCCCCTGGGACAGAGCTACGAGCAGTACTTC. The chain combines TRBV27 with TRBJ2-7; 7 positions match TRBD1. This CDR3 is 14 amino acids long. Germline-derived CDR1 and CDR2 are MNHEY and SMNVEV (reference sequence). V lost 5 bases, J lost 3 bases, and 7 bases stayed unmatched.